This T cell receptor (beta chain) came from a study of T cell changes during pregnancy in multiple sclerosis. Assay used: immunoSEQ multiplex PCR; TCRdb lists only in-frame clones, some missing. The repertoire holds around 30,000 clones, with approximately 92% as singletons. CDR3 size: 14 residues. Trimming took off 4 bases at V and 3 bases at J, with 12 bases between the two ends. The V gene's germline CDR1 is LNHDA and CDR2 SQIVND (reference sequence). This receptor was taken from a female donor with multiple sclerosis, enrolled in a pregnancy study. The genes are TRBV19 and TRBJ1-1; weak D call: TRBD1 (6 bases). The source material was CD4+ T cells from peripheral blood mononuclear cells, sampled in the second trimester of pregnancy. The CDR3 sequence: CASSTRGRDTEAFF. The CDR3 DNA is TGTGCCAGTAGTACCAGGGGTAGGGACACTGAAGCTTTCTTT.